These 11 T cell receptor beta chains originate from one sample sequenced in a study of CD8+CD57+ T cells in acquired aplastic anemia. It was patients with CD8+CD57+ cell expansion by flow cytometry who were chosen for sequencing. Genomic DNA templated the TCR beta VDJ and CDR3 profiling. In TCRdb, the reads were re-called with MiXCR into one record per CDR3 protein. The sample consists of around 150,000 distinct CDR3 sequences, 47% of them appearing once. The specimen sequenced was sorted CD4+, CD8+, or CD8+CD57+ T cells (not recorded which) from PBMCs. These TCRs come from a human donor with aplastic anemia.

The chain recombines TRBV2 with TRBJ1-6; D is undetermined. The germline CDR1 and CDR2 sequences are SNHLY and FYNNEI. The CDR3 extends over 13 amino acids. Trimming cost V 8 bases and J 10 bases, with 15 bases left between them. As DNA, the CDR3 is TGTGCCAGCCTAGGCCAGCCCCCATCACCCCTCCACTTT. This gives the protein CASLGQPPSPLHF.

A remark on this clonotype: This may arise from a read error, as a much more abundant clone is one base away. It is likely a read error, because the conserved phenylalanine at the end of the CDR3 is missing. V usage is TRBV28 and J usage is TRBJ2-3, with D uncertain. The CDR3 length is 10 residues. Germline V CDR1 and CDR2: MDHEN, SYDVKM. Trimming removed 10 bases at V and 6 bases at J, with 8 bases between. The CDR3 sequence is CATVYDTQYV. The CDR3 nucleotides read TGTGCCACAGTGTACGATACGCAGTATGTT.

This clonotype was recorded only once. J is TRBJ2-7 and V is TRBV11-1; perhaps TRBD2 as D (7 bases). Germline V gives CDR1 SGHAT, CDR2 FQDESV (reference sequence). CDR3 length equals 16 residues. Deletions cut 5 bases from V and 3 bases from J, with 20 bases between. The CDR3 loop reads CASSPGERGGLYEQYF. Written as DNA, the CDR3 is TGTGCCAGCAGCCCAGGAGAGAGGGGGGGCCTCTACGAGCAGTACTTC.

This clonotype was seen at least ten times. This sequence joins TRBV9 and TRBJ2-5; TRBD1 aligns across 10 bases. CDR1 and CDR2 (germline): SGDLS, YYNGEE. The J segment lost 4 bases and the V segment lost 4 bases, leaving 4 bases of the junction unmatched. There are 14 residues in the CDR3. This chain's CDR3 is CASSRDRGRETQYF. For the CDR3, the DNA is TGTGCCAGCAGCCGAGACAGGGGGCGAGAGACCCAGTACTTC.

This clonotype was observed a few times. As DNA, the CDR3 is TGTGCCAGCAGCCCGGGACTTAACTATGGCTACACCTTC. It yields the protein CASSPGLNYGYTF. The chain uses TRBV2 and TRBJ1-2, with a weak D call TRBD1 (5 bases). CDR1 is SNHLY and CDR2 is FYNNEI in the germline V gene. V was pared by 6 bases and J by 1 base, with 9 bases between. CDR3 size: 13 residues.

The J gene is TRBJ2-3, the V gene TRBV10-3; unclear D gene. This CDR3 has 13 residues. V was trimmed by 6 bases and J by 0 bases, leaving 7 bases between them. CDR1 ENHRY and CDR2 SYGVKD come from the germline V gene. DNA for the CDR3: TGTGCCATCAGACTGGACAGCACAGATACGCAGTATTTT. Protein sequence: CAIRLDSTDTQYF.

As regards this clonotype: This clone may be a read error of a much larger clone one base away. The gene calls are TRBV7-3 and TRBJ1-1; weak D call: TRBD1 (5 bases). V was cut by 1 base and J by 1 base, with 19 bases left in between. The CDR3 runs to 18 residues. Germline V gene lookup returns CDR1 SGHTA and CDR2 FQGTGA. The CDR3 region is CASSLNPLGGGTNTEAFF. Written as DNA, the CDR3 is TGTGCCAGCAGCTTAAACCCGTTGGGGGGGGGTACGAACACTGAAGCTTTCTTT.

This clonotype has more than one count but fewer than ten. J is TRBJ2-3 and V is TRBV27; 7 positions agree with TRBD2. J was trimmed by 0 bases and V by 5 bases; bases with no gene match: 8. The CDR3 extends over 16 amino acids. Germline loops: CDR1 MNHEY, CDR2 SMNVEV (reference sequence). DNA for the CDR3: TGTGCCAGCAGTCCGACCCTAGCGGCTAGCACAGATACGCAGTATTTT. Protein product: CASSPTLAASTDTQYF.

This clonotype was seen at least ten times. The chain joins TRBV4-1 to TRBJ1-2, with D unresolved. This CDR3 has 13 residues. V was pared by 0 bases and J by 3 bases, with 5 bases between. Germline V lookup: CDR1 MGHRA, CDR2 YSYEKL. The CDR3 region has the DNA TGCGCCAGCAGCCAAGAAACACACTATGGCTACACCTTC. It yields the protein CASSQETHYGYTF.

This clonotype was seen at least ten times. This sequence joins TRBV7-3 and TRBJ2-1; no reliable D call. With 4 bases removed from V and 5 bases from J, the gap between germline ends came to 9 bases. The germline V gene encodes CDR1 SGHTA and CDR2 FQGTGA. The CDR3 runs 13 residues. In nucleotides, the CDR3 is TGTGCCAGCAGCTCACAGATTGACAATGAGCAGTTCTTC. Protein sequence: CASSSQIDNEQFF. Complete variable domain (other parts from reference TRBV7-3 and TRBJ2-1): GAGVSQTPSNKVTEKGKYVELRCDPISGHTALYWYRQSLGQGPEFLIYFQGTGAADDSGLPNDRFFAVRPEGSVSTLKIQRTERGDSAVYLCASSSQIDNEQFFGPGTRLTVL.

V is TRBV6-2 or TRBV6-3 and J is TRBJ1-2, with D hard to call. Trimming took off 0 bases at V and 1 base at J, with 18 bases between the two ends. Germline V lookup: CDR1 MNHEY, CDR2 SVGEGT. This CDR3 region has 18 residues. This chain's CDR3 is CASSYSRGAILVNYGYTF. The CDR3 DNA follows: TGTGCCAGCAGTTACTCAAGAGGAGCGATCCTAGTTAACTATGGCTACACCTTC.